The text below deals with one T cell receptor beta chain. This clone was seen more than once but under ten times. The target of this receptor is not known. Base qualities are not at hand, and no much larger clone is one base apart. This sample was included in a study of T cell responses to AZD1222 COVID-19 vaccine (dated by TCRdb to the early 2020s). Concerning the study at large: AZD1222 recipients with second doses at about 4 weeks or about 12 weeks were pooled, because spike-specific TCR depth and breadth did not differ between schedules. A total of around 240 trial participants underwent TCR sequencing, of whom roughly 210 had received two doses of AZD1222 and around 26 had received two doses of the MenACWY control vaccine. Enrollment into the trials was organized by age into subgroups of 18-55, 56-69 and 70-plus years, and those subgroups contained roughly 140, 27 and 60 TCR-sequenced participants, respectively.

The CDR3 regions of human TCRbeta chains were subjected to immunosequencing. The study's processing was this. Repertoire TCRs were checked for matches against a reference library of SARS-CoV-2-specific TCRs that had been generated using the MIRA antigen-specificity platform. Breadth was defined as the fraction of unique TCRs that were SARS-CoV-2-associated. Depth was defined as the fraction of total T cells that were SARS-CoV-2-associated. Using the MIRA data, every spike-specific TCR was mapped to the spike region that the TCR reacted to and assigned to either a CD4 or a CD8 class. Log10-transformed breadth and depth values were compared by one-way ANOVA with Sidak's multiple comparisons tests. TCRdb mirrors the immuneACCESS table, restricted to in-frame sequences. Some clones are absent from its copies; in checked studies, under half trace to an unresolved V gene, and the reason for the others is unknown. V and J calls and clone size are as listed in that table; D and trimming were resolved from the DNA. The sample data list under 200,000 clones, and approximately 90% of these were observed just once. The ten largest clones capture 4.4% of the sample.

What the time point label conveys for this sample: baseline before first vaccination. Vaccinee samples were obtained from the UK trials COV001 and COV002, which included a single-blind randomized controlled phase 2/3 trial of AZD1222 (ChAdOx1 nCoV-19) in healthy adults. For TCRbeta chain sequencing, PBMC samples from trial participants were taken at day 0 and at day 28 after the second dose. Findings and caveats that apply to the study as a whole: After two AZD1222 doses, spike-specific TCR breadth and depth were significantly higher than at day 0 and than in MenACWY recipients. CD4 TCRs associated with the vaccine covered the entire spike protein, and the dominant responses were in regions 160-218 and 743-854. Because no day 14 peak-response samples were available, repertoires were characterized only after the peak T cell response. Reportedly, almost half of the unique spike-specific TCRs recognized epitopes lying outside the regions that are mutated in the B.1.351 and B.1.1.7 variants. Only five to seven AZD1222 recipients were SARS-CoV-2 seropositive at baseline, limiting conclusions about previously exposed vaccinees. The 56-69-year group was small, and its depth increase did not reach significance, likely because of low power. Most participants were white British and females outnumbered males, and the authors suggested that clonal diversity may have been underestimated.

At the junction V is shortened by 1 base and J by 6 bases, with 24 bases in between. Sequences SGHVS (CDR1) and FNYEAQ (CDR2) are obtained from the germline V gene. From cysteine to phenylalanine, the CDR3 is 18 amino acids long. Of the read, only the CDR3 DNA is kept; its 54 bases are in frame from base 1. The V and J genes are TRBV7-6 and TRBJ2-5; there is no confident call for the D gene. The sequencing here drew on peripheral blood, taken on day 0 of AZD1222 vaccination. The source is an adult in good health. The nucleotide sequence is TGTGCCAGCAGCTTAGTAGGCGGCGGCGGCGGCGCTCCGAAGACCCAGTACTTC. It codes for CASSLVGGGGGAPKTQYF.